This T cell receptor (beta chain) appears in the sequencing data of a study of cytomegalovirus exposure and HLA in healthy donors. While unrecorded immune exposures were likely, the donors were nominally healthy when sampled. PCR primers comprised 60 Vbeta and 13 Jbeta primers. Libraries were prepared by immunoSEQ multiplex PCR; TCRdb keeps only in-frame clonotypes and omits some of them. The sample has about 130,000 clones, around four fifths seen once; the top ten hold roughly 20%. The sample consisted of PBMCs. The receptor's source is a young man in good health and CMV-seropositive.

CDR3 sequence: CASSLEAGGDTGELFF. CDR3 nucleotide sequence: TGTGCCAGCAGCTTAGAGGCCGGGGGGGACACCGGGGAGCTGTTTTTT. The genes are TRBV7-9 and TRBJ2-2, with TRBD2 matching over 8 bases. Unmatched junction bases numbered 4, after V lost 1 base and J lost 3 bases. The CDR3 loop spans 16 amino acids. The germline gives CDR1 SEHNR, CDR2 FQNEAQ (reference sequence).